This T cell receptor beta chain appears in the sequencing data of a study of T cell responses to AZD1222 COVID-19 vaccine. Across the whole study: Doses given second, at about 4 or about 12 weeks, were pooled. Study results and limitations: Donor demographics were predominantly white British with a female majority; clonal diversity may be underestimated.

Assay: immunoSEQ multiplex PCR; the TCRdb copy retains only in-frame clones and omits some. In the table there are some 130,000 clones, about 90% of which are singletons. This CDR3 is 12 amino acids long. Between the trimmed V and J ends, which lost 7 bases and 1 base, there was a span of 4 bases. Germline lookup yields CDR1 SEHNR and CDR2 FQNEAQ (reference sequence). This clone was seen only once. Its antigen is unknown. The sequence was obtained from an adult in good health. The source material was peripheral blood, sampled on day 0 of AZD1222 vaccination. This chain joins TRBV7-9 and TRBJ2-2; D remains unclear. In DNA, the CDR3 is TGTGCCAGCAAAAAGAACACCGGGGAGCTGTTTTTT. It specifies CASKKNTGELFF.